This T cell receptor (beta chain) was observed in a study of T cell responses to AZD1222 COVID-19 vaccine. The wider study: Second-dose schedules of about 4 or about 12 weeks were combined. General study points: Two AZD1222 doses significantly raised spike-specific TCR breadth and depth over controls. Donors were chiefly white British, with a greater number of females, and clonal diversity was perhaps underestimated.

As to this clone: Its matching antigen is unknown.

The repertoire was sequenced with immunoSEQ multiplex PCR; TCRdb's copy has only in-frame clones and lacks some. The table records about 140,000 clones, roughly 90% of them present only once. This specimen was peripheral blood, taken on day 0 of AZD1222 vaccination. This TCR came from an adult in good health.

CDR3 coding DNA: TGTGCTAGTGGCCGACAGGGGTTAGGGTACGAGCAGTACTTC. Encoded protein: CASGRQGLGYEQYF. V and J are TRBV12-5 and TRBJ2-7; 8 bases agree with TRBD1. CDR3 length equals 14 residues. J lost 4 bases, V lost 6 bases, and 8 bases had no gene match. From germline, CDR1 is LGHNT and CDR2 FRNRAP.